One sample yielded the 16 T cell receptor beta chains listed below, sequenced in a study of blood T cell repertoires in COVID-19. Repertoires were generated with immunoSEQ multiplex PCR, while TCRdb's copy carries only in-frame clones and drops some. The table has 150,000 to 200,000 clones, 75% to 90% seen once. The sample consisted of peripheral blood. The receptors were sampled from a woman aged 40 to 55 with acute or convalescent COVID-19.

The DNA of the CDR3 is TGCAGCGTCTCCCAACAGCGGGGGTACGAGCAGTACTTC. Its translation is CSVSQQRGYEQYF. The chain carries TRBV29-1 and TRBJ2-7; 8 bases align to TRBD2. V shed 6 bases and J 4 bases; nucleotides not matched to a gene: 8. The CDR3 spans 13 residues. CDR1 is SQVTM, CDR2 ANQGSEA, per germline.

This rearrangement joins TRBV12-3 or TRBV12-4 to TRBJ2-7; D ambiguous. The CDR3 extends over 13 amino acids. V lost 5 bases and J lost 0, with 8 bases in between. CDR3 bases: TGTGCCAGCAGTCCTGAGAGCTCCTACGAGCAGTACTTC. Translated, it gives CASSPESSYEQYF.

This CDR3 reads CASSVDLAGNTIYF. The CDR3 region has the DNA TGTGCCAGCAGCGTAGATCTTGCTGGAAACACCATATATTTT. This chain connects TRBV9 to TRBJ1-3; D unresolved. V lost 0 bases to trimming and J lost 2 bases, with 6 bases between them. The V gene's germline CDR1 is SGDLS and CDR2 YYNGEE. The CDR3 runs 14 residues.

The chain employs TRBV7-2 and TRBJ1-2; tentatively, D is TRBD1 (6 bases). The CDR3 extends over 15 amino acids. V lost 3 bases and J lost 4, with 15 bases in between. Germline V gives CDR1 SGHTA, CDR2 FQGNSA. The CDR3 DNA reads TGTGCCAGCAGCTTGGACAGATTGTCTGGCTATGGCTACACCTTC. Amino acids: CASSLDRLSGYGYTF. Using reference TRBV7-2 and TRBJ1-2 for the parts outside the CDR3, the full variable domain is GAGVSQSPSNKVTEKGKDVELRCDPISGHTALYWYRQSLGQGLEFLIYFQGNSAPDKSGLPSDRFSAERTGGSVSTLTIQRTQQEDSAVYLCASSLDRLSGYGYTFGSGTRLTVV.

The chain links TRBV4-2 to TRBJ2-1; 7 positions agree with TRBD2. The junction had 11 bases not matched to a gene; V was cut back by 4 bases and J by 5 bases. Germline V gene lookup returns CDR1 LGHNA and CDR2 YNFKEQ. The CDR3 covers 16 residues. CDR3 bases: TGTGCCAGCAGCCGGGGCGTGGTAGCGGGTAACAATGAGCAGTTCTTC. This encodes CASSRGVVAGNNEQFF.

CDR3 region: CASSLGRFGNTEAFF. As DNA, the CDR3 is TGCGCCAGCAGCTTGGGGAGGTTTGGGAACACTGAAGCTTTCTTT. The chain joins TRBV5-1 to TRBJ1-1; D remains unclear. The germline V and J ends were trimmed by 0 bases and 1 base, with 10 bases remaining between them. The germline gives CDR1 SGHRS, CDR2 YFSETQ. The CDR3 contains 15 residues.

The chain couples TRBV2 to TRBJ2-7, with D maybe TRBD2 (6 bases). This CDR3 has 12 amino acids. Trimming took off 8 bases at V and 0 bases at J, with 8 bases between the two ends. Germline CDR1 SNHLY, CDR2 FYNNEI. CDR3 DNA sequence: TGTGCCAGCGCTAGCGACTCCTACGAGCAGTACTTC. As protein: CASASDSYEQYF.

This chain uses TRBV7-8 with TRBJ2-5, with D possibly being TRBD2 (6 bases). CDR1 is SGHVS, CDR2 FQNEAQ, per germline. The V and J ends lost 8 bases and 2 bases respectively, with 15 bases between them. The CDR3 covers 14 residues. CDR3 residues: CASCPGGAQETQYF. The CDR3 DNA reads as TGTGCCAGCTGCCCAGGCGGGGCTCAAGAGACCCAGTACTTC.

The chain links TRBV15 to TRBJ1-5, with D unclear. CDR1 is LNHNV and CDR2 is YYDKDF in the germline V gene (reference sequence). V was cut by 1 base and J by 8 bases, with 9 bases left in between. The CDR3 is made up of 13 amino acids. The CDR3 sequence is CATSRGGLEPQHF. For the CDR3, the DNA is TGTGCCACCAGCAGAGGAGGGCTTGAGCCCCAGCATTTT.

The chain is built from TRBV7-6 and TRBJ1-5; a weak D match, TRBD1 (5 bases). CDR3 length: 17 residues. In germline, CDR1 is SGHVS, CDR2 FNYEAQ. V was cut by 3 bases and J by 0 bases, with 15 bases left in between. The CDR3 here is CASSFGRGPYSNQPQHF. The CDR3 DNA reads TGTGCCAGCAGCTTTGGGAGGGGACCCTATAGCAATCAGCCCCAGCATTTT.

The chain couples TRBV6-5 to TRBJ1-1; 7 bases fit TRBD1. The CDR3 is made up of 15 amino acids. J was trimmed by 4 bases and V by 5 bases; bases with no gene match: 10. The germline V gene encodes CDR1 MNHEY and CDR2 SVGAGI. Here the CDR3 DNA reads TGTGCCAGCAGTCCATACAGGGGCGGTGGCACTGAAGCTTTCTTT. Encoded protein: CASSPYRGGGTEAFF.

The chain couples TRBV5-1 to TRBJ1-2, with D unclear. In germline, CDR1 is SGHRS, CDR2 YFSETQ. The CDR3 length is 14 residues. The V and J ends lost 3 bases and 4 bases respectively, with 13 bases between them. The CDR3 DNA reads TGCGCCAGCAGCTCGGGAGGAAGCCCCTATGGCTACACCTTC. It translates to CASSSGGSPYGYTF.

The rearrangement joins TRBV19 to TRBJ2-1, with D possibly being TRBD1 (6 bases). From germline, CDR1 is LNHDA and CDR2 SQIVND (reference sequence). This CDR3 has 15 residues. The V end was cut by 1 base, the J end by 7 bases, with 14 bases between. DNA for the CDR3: TGTGCCAGTAGTATAGGGCAGGGGTTAGGAAATGAGCAGTTCTTC. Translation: CASSIGQGLGNEQFF.

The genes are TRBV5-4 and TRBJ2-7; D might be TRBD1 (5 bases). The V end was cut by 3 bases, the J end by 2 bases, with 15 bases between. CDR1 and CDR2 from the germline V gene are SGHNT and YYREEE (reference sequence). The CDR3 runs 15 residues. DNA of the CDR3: TGTGCCAGCAGCTCGCAAGGGGTGGGAACCTACGAGCAGTACTTC. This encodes CASSSQGVGTYEQYF.

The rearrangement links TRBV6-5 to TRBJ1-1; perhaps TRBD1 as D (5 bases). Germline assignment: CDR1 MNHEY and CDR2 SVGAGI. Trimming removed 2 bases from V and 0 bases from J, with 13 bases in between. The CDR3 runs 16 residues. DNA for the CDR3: TGTGCCAGCAGTTACGGAGGAGGGGCTATGAACACTGAAGCTTTCTTT. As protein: CASSYGGGAMNTEAFF.

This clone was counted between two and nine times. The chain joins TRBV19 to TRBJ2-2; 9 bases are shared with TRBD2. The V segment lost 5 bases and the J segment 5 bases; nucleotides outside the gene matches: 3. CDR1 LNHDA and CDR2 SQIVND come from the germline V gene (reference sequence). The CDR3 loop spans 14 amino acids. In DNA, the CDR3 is TGTGCCAGTAGTCTAGCGGGAACGACCGGGGAGCTGTTTTTT. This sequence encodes CASSLAGTTGELFF. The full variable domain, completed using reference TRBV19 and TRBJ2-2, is DGGITQSPKYLFRKEGQNVTLSCEQNLNHDAMYWYRQDPGQGLRLIYYSQIVNDFQKGDIAEGYSVSREKKESFPLTVTSAQKNPTAFYLCASSLAGTTGELFFGEGSRLTVL.